Listed below are T cell receptor beta chains from one sample, sequenced in a study of T-cell memory formation after mild COVID-19. TCRdb recomputed calls from the 5' RACE reads with MiXCR, one row per CDR3 protein. The table lists about 430,000 distinct CDR3 sequences, approximately 25% of them singletons. The material sequenced was PBMCs or a T cell subset sorted from them (not recorded which). Source of these receptors: an adult woman who had mild COVID-19 (a few samples of this study predate the infection). Cell type and time point are not known. The CDR3 runs from the conserved cysteine through the conserved F or W. The order of the fields is J gene, clone size, D gene, V gene, CDR3 DNA, CDR3 protein. D genes are given only for firm matches. Only some rows state a clone size, as once, few, many or a class for expanded clones.

>TRBJ2-3|.|.|TRBV5-1
TGCGCCAGCAGCTTTGCGTCAGGGGGCACAGATACGCAGTATTTT
CASSFASGGTDTQYF
>TRBJ1-2|.|.|TRBV4-2
TGTGCCAGCAGTCCCCGGGGGGGATACAACTATGGCTACACCTTC
CASSPRGGYNYGYTF
>TRBJ1-4|few|.|TRBV12-3/TRBV12-4
TGTGCCAGCAGTTGGGACCGGTCTTCAACTAATGAAAAACTGTTTTTT
CASSWDRSSTNEKLFF
>TRBJ1-4|.|TRBD1|TRBV7-8
TGTGCCAGCAGCTCACCCATTTGGGGACAGGGGAATGAAAAACTGTTTTTT
CASSSPIWGQGNEKLFF
>TRBJ1-1|.|TRBD1|TRBV4-1
TGCGCCAGCAGCCATCCAGGGGGAATGAACACTGAAGCTTTCTTT
CASSHPGGMNTEAFF
>TRBJ2-1|few|.|TRBV7-9
TGTGCCAGCAGCTTATGGGAAGGGCCCAAGAGCTCCTACAATGAGCAGTTCTTC
CASSLWEGPKSSYNEQFF
>TRBJ2-5|few|TRBD2|TRBV12-3/TRBV12-4
TGTGCCAGCAGTTTGCCCCTAGCGGGTGGGAAAGAGACCCAGTACTTC
CASSLPLAGGKETQYF
>TRBJ2-5|few|TRBD1|TRBV29-1
TGCAGCGGCGGAGGACAGGGGGCGACGGAGACCCAGTACTTC
CSGGGQGATETQYF
>TRBJ2-7|few|.|TRBV9
TGTGCCAGCAGTTCTTCCTGGAGCAGGTCCTACGAGCAGTACTTC
CASSSSWSRSYEQYF
>TRBJ2-7|.|.|TRBV18
TGTGCCAGCTCACCACCGTCTGGCTACGAGCAGTACTTC
CASSPPSGYEQYF
>TRBJ1-2|few|.|TRBV25-1
TGTGCCAGCAGTCGAAATTATGGCTACACCTTC
CASSRNYGYTF
>TRBJ1-2|few|.|TRBV7-6
TGTGCCAGCAGCCCGTCGGTCGGTGACTATGGCTACACCTTC
CASSPSVGDYGYTF
>TRBJ1-1|once|TRBD1|TRBV20-1
TGCAGTGCTAGAGAAGGCAGGGGGGGGAACACTGAAGCTTTCTTT
CSAREGRGGNTEAFF
>TRBJ1-2|.|.|TRBV29-1
TGCAGCGTAGGAGGTATCTATGGCTACACCTTC
CSVGGIYGYTF
>TRBJ2-7|few|.|TRBV28
TGTGCCAGCAGCCTCCAGGAGGGTTTCTACGAGCAGTACTTC
CASSLQEGFYEQYF
>TRBJ2-6|few|TRBD2|TRBV20-1
TGCAGTGCTAGAACGGGAGGAACTGGGGCCAACGTCCTGACTTTC
CSARTGGTGANVLTF
>TRBJ2-1|.|.|TRBV10-3
TGTGCCATCAGTGGACTAGCTCAGGGGGGCTACAATGAGCAGTTCTTC
CAISGLAQGGYNEQFF
>TRBJ2-4|many|.|TRBV11-2
TGTGCCAGCAGCCCCCGAGGCGGGGATATAGCCAAAAACATTCAGTACTTC
CASSPRGGDIAKNIQYF
>TRBJ2-5|.|.|TRBV11-2
TGTGCCAGCAGCTTAGGGTTGAGGGAGAGTGAGACCCAGTACTTC
CASSLGLRESETQYF
>TRBJ1-2|few|.|TRBV18
TGTGCCAGCTCACCCTCCAGGGCGAACGATGGCTACACCTTC
CASSPSRANDGYTF
>TRBJ1-6|.|.|TRBV5-1
TGCGCCAGCAGCTTGGCACGGAATTCACCCCTCCACTTT
CASSLARNSPLHF
>TRBJ2-3|.|.|TRBV6-5
TGTGCCAGCAGTTACACGGCTACCACAGATACGCAGTATTTT
CASSYTATTDTQYF
>TRBJ2-1|.|TRBD1|TRBV20-1
TGCAGTGCTAGGCTACCCAGGGGGAGCTCCTACAATGAGCAGTTCTTC
CSARLPRGSSYNEQFF
>TRBJ2-2|.|TRBD1|TRBV7-6
TGTGCCAGCAGCGGGGACAGGGAGCTTGCGGGCACCGGGGAGCTGTTTTTT
CASSGDRELAGTGELFF
>TRBJ2-7|.|.|TRBV6-5
TGTGCCAGCAGTTACTCGGCAGGGATGTACTACGAGCAGTACTTC
CASSYSAGMYYEQYF
>TRBJ2-1|.|TRBD2|TRBV24-1
TGTGCCACCAGTGATTCTAGCGGGGGGGCTGACAATGAGCAGTTCTTC
CATSDSSGGADNEQFF
>TRBJ1-2|few|TRBD1|TRBV29-1
TGCAGCGTTGAAGAAGGGGGCGCCACCCATAACTATGGCTACACCTTC
CSVEEGGATHNYGYTF
>TRBJ1-1|.|.|TRBV4-1
TGCGCCAGCAGCTTAGGGCTAGGGGTGGGGTCTGAAGCTTTCTTT
CASSLGLGVGSEAFF